This TCR beta chain was captured in a study of OX40 agonist ivuxolimab in advanced cancers. General observations from the study: CD4+ T cells averaged fewer expanded clones than CD8+ T cells.

Sequenced by immunoSEQ multiplex PCR; TCRdb stores in-frame clones only, minus some. Of tens of thousands of clones listed, 85% to 90% are singletons. In the case of this clone: The antigen is not known.

Germline CDR1 MNHNY, CDR2 SVGAGI (reference sequence). The CDR3 is made up of 12 amino acids. V was shortened by 11 bases and J by 2 bases, with 13 bases between the two germline ends. The sample was CD4+ or CD8+ T cells sorted from blood, taken in a trial of the OX40 agonist ivuxolimab. This sequence joins TRBV6-6 and TRBJ2-7; no clear D. The sequence was obtained from an adult with an advanced solid tumor such as melanoma, head and neck, liver or kidney cancer. CDR3 loop: CASHSGTYEQYF. The DNA of the CDR3 is TGTGCCTCTCACTCGGGCACCTACGAGCAGTACTTC.